A single sample is the source of the 2 T cell receptor beta chains below, sequenced in a study of neurological immune-mediated disorders (dated by TCRdb to the late 2010s). Library preparation was by 5' RACE. The run used an Illumina HiSeq 2500. TCRdb itself trimmed the public reads at Q25 with fastp, ran MiXCR and retained productive beta chains. All rows with the same CDR3 protein become a single entry with the most common DNA and genes. The sample data list tens of thousands of distinct CDR3 sequences, and 3% to 4% of these were observed just once. Of the sample, 2% to 2.5% is held by the ten largest clones. Sample: PBMCs. These receptors were obtained from a man aged 30 to 39 with multiple sclerosis.

Only one count was recorded for this clonotype. The chain combines TRBV11-2 with TRBJ2-3; D remains unclear. Per the germline V gene, CDR1 is SGHAT and CDR2 is FQNNGV. The CDR3 runs to 14 residues. V was pared by 4 bases and J by 6 bases, with 14 bases between. The CDR3 sequence is CASSWVGLRDTQYF. CDR3 sequence (DNA): TGTGCCAGCAGCTGGGTGGGCCTTCGGGATACGCAGTATTTT.

This clonotype has a count of ten or more. V is TRBV6-5 and J is TRBJ2-7; D gene uncertain. This CDR3 has 14 amino acids. V was shortened by 0 bases and J by 5 bases, with 11 bases between the two germline ends. The germline V gene encodes CDR1 MNHEY and CDR2 SVGAGI. The CDR3 nucleotides are TGTGCCAGCAGTTACTCGAGACTTGGAAACGAGCAGTACTTC. This encodes CASSYSRLGNEQYF.